The rows below give T cell receptor beta chains drawn from one sample of a study of OX40 agonist ivuxolimab in advanced cancers. Produced via immunoSEQ multiplex PCR; TCRdb's table is partial and in-frame only. The profile shows 30,000 to 35,000 clones, around 85% of them singletons. Specimen: CD4+ or CD8+ T cells sorted from blood, collected in a trial of the OX40 agonist ivuxolimab. Receptors originate from an adult with an advanced solid tumor such as melanoma, head and neck, liver or kidney cancer. The CDR3 runs from the conserved cysteine through the conserved F or W. A D gene is named only where the DNA matches it firmly. The size of a clone is reported for some rows only, either as once, few or many, or as a class for expanded clones.

len | j_gene | abundance | d_gene | v_gene | CDR3aa | CDR3nt
15 | TRBJ2-1 | - | TRBD1 | TRBV4-1 | CASSQGTGGVNEQFF | TGCGCCAGCAGCCAAGGGACAGGGGGGGTCAATGAGCAGTTCTTC
16 | TRBJ2-6 | - | - | TRBV19 | CASSEAGFSGANVLTF | TGTGCCAGTAGTGAGGCAGGATTCTCTGGGGCCAACGTCCTGACTTTC
16 | TRBJ1-1 | - | - | TRBV25-1 | CASSDRRGVMNTEAFF | TGTGCCAGCAGTGACCGTCGGGGGGTCATGAACACTGAAGCTTTCTTT
13 | TRBJ1-2 | - | - | TRBV4-1 | CASSQDVIDGYTF | TGCGCCAGCAGCCAAGATGTCATCGATGGCTACACCTTC
11 | TRBJ2-1 | once | - | TRBV30 | CAWSIIREQFF | TGTGCCTGGAGTATCATACGGGAGCAGTTCTTC
16 | TRBJ2-1 | - | TRBD2 | TRBV4-2 | CASSQDLAGSYNEQFF | TGTGCCAGCAGCCAAGATTTAGCGGGGTCCTACAATGAGCAGTTCTTC
17 | TRBJ2-3 | - | TRBD2 | TRBV29-1 | CSVAPHPAGGYTDTQYF | TGCAGCGTTGCCCCCCACCCTGCGGGAGGTTACACAGATACGCAGTATTTT
14 | TRBJ2-7 | - | - | TRBV6-5 | CASSRSDEASEQYF | TGTGCCAGCAGTCGATCCGACGAGGCTAGCGAGCAGTACTTC
12 | TRBJ2-7 | once | - | TRBV29-1 | CSVEGLSAEQYF | TGCAGCGTTGAGGGACTTAGCGCCGAGCAGTACTTC
12 | TRBJ2-7 | - | - | TRBV11-3 | CASSLDSGEQYF | TGTGCCAGCAGCTTAGATTCAGGGGAGCAGTACTTC
15 | TRBJ2-7 | once | - | TRBV2 | CASRGLTGLSYEQYF | TGTGCCAGCAGGGGATTGACAGGTCTCTCCTACGAGCAGTACTTC
18 | TRBJ2-4 | - | TRBD2 | TRBV7-8 | CASSPPAGGRMAKNIQYF | TGTGCCAGCAGCCCCCCAGCGGGAGGAAGGATGGCCAAAAACATTCAGTACTTC
15 | TRBJ2-1 | - | TRBD2 | TRBV29-1 | CSVVLSLAGVGEQFF | TGCAGCGTTGTACTGTCGCTAGCGGGAGTCGGTGAGCAGTTCTTC
14 | TRBJ2-3 | - | TRBD2 | TRBV30 | CAWSGLAGADTQYF | TGTGCCTGGAGTGGACTAGCGGGAGCAGATACGCAGTATTTT
16 | TRBJ2-7 | - | TRBD1 | TRBV19 | CASSSGGTGVSYEQYF | TGTGCCAGTAGCTCAGGGGGGACAGGGGTCTCCTACGAGCAGTACTTC
17 | TRBJ2-7 | once | TRBD2 | TRBV7-9 | CASSSTTSGRIYYEQYF | TGTGCCAGCAGCTCGACGACTAGCGGGAGGATATACTACGAGCAGTACTTC
14 | TRBJ2-7 | - | TRBD2 | TRBV2 | CASRLAGGGDEQYF | TGTGCCAGCAGACTAGCGGGAGGAGGAGACGAGCAGTACTTC
14 | TRBJ2-1 | - | - | TRBV27 | CASSLRTDYNEQFF | TGTGCCAGCAGCCTAAGGACAGACTACAATGAGCAGTTCTTC
13 | TRBJ1-5 | few | - | TRBV30 | CAWSGQGYQPQHF | TGTGCCTGGAGTGGGCAGGGTTATCAGCCCCAGCATTTT
12 | TRBJ2-1 | - | - | TRBV6-5 | CASSPRADEQFF | TGTGCCAGCAGCCCCAGGGCAGATGAGCAGTTCTTC
11 | TRBJ2-1 | - | - | TRBV7-9 | CASPWGNEQFF | TGTGCCAGCCCGTGGGGCAATGAGCAGTTCTTC
15 | TRBJ1-5 | - | - | TRBV27 | CASSFLGGSNQPQHF | TGTGCCAGCAGTTTCCTAGGGGGAAGCAATCAGCCCCAGCATTTT
15 | TRBJ1-1 | - | TRBD1 | TRBV5-1 | CASSLATGGGTEAFF | TGCGCCAGCAGCTTGGCTACAGGGGGTGGCACTGAAGCTTTCTTT
14 | TRBJ2-5 | - | - | TRBV28 | CASSFSREQETQYF | TGTGCCAGCAGTTTCTCGAGGGAGCAGGAGACCCAGTACTTC
12 | TRBJ2-1 | - | - | TRBV5-6 | CASSLPGTEQFF | TGTGCCAGCAGCTTACCGGGTACCGAGCAGTTCTTC
16 | TRBJ2-2 | - | TRBD2 | TRBV6-4 | CASSDSTSGSTGELFF | TGTGCCAGCAGTGACTCGACTAGCGGGAGCACCGGGGAGCTGTTTTTT
15 | TRBJ2-1 | - | - | TRBV29-1 | CSVDWAESSYNEQFF | TGCAGCGTTGACTGGGCGGAGAGCTCCTACAATGAGCAGTTCTTC
14 | TRBJ1-1 | - | TRBD1 | TRBV5-4 | CASTYRGGSTEAFF | TGTGCCAGCACCTACAGGGGAGGGTCCACTGAAGCTTTCTTT
16 | TRBJ2-6 | - | - | TRBV4-2 | CASSQEGSSGANVLTF | TGTGCCAGCAGCCAAGAGGGGAGCTCTGGGGCCAACGTCCTGACTTTC
13 | TRBJ2-7 | - | - | TRBV9 | CASSKDNSYEQYF | TGTGCCAGCAGTAAGGACAACTCCTACGAGCAGTACTTC
13 | TRBJ1-5 | medium-sized | TRBD1 | TRBV19 | CASTGQEYQPQHF | TGTGCCAGTACCGGACAGGAATATCAGCCCCAGCATTTT
15 | TRBJ1-1 | - | TRBD1 | TRBV10-3 | CAISETQGAVTEAFF | TGTGCCATCAGTGAGACGCAGGGGGCGGTCACTGAAGCTTTCTTT
17 | TRBJ1-2 | once | - | TRBV5-6 | CASSSAQIRGDAVGYTF | TGTGCCAGCAGCTCCGCACAAATTCGGGGGGACGCTGTAGGCTACACCTTC
16 | TRBJ2-7 | - | TRBD1 | TRBV15 | CATSRDKTGGDYEQYF | TGTGCCACCAGCAGAGATAAGACAGGGGGAGACTACGAGCAGTACTTC
16 | TRBJ2-1 | - | - | TRBV19 | CASSIHYGTPVDEQFF | TGTGCCAGTAGTATACATTACGGGACCCCGGTAGATGAGCAGTTCTTC
14 | TRBJ2-1 | - | - | TRBV29-1 | CSVAGASTYNEQFF | TGCAGCGTTGCAGGAGCATCGACCTACAATGAGCAGTTCTTC
15 | TRBJ2-7 | - | TRBD1 | TRBV27 | CASSAGGTGAYEQYF | TGTGCCAGCAGTGCCGGGGGGACAGGGGCCTACGAGCAGTACTTC
14 | TRBJ2-7 | many | TRBD1 | TRBV6-1 | CASSEGTGIGEQYF | TGTGCCAGCAGTGAAGGGACAGGAATCGGCGAGCAGTACTTC
15 | TRBJ2-7 | - | - | TRBV18 | CASSHRDRLFYEQYF | TGTGCCAGCTCACACCGGGACCGTCTATTCTACGAGCAGTACTTC
13 | TRBJ1-2 | - | - | TRBV11-2 | CASSLGVTDGYTF | TGTGCCAGCAGCTTAGGCGTTACGGATGGCTACACCTTC